The next 25 T cell receptor beta chains were all read from a single sample in a study of T cells in Graves' hyperthyroidism and ophthalmopathy. RNA transcripts provided the source from which TCR beta CDR3 regions were amplified. Using the HTBI primer set, a first-round RT-PCR was run on the TCR CDR3. TCRdb reanalysed the multiplex PCR reads using MiXCR and keeps one entry per CDR3 protein. The repertoire holds 450,000 to 600,000 distinct CDR3 sequences, with roughly 21% as singletons. The source material was blood. The origin of the receptors is a man aged 40-55 years with Graves' ophthalmopathy.

The J gene is TRBJ1-6, the V gene TRBV6-1; 8 bases match TRBD1. There are 15 residues in the CDR3. With 7 bases clipped from V and 9 bases from J, the junction kept 11 bases outside the gene matches. CDR1 and CDR2 from the germline V gene are MNHNS and SASEGT. The CDR3 reads CASTRGQGEGSPLHF. The CDR3 bases are TGTGCCAGCACTCGAGGACAGGGCGAGGGTTCACCCCTCCACTTT.

The sample holds many counts of this clonotype. The J gene is TRBJ2-3, the V gene TRBV7-9, with 8 bases fitting TRBD1. The germline gives CDR1 SEHNR, CDR2 FQNEAQ (reference sequence). J gave up 3 bases and V 3 bases, and 5 bases lay outside the gene matches. CDR3 length: 15 amino acids. The DNA of the CDR3 is TGTGCCAGCAGCTTTGCAGGGGGCAGGACAGATACGCAGTATTTT. As protein: CASSFAGGRTDTQYF.

This clonotype was observed a single time. This chain joins TRBV4-1 and TRBJ2-5; 9 nucleotides line up with TRBD1. This CDR3 has 17 amino acids. The trim removed 4 bases at V and 3 bases at J, leaving 12 bases unmatched. The V gene's germline CDR1 is MGHRA and CDR2 YSYEKL. The CDR3 region is CASSPDAGTGLKETQYF. CDR3 nucleotide sequence: TGCGCCAGCAGCCCGGATGCCGGGACAGGGCTAAAAGAGACCCAGTACTTC.

This clonotype was observed at least ten times. The chain combines TRBV27 with TRBJ2-7, with 13 positions matching TRBD2. The CDR3 extends over 16 amino acids. The junction had 5 bases not matched to a gene; V was cut back by 4 bases and J by 2 bases. The germline gives CDR1 MNHEY, CDR2 SMNVEV (reference sequence). The CDR3 spells CASSSRTSGGPYEQYF. CDR3 nucleotides: TGTGCCAGCAGTTCCCGGACTAGCGGGGGACCCTACGAGCAGTACTTC.

This clonotype was observed at least ten times. Relative to the germline gene, one junction end is altered; a read error may explain this. The J gene is TRBJ2-7, the V gene TRBV5-1; D not certain. This CDR3 has 12 residues. Germline CDR1 reads SGHRS; CDR2 reads YFSETQ. The CDR3 here is CASSLVSYEQYF. CDR3 nucleotide sequence: TGTGCCAGCAGCTTAGTTTCCTACGAGCAGTACTTC.

Comments on this clonotype: Sequence at one end of the junction differs from germline and may be a read error. The genes are TRBV5-1 and TRBJ2-7, with D perhaps TRBD1 (6 bases). The V gene's germline CDR1 is SGHRS and CDR2 YFSETQ. This CDR3 spans 15 amino acids. This chain's CDR3 is CASSFFDRTSYEQYF. The CDR3 DNA reads TGTGCCAGCAGCTTCTTCGACAGGACCTCCTACGAGCAGTACTTC.

This clonotype was picked up one time. This chain joins TRBV28 and TRBJ1-1; the D gene is possibly TRBD1 (6 bases). Between the trimmed V and J ends, which lost 6 bases and 1 base, there was a span of 9 bases. CDR1 MDHEN and CDR2 SYDVKM come from the germline V gene. This CDR3 is built from 13 residues. The CDR3 sequence is CASRTGWNTEAFF. For the CDR3, the DNA is TGTGCCAGCAGGACAGGATGGAACACTGAAGCTTTCTTT.

This clonotype turned up a few times. V and J are TRBV6-1 and TRBJ2-1, with a weak D call TRBD2 (5 bases). The germline V and J ends were trimmed by 2 bases and 2 bases, with 7 bases remaining between them. Germline values: CDR1 MNHNS, CDR2 SASEGT. The CDR3 totals 14 residues. Written as DNA, the CDR3 is TGTGCCAGCAGTGAATGGGGAGCCTACAATGAGCAGTTCTTC. It is translated as CASSEWGAYNEQFF.

This clonotype has a count of ten or more. The CDR3 DNA reads TGTGCCAGCACCACCGGGACAGCAGACTACGAGCAGTACTTC. It translates to CASTTGTADYEQYF. The gene calls are TRBV6-1 and TRBJ2-7; 7 positions agree with TRBD1. Looked up from germline, CDR1 is MNHNS and CDR2 is SASEGT. With 7 bases clipped from V and 3 bases from J, the junction kept 9 bases outside the gene matches. This CDR3 contains 14 residues.

This clonotype was observed a few times. This chain joins TRBV12-5 and TRBJ2-1; TRBD1 or TRBD2 may be the D gene (5 bases each). The V end was cut by 6 bases, the J end by 7 bases, with 13 bases between. The CDR3 has 13 residues. Germline values: CDR1 LGHNT, CDR2 FRNRAP. The CDR3 is CASGPRDLNEQFF. The CDR3 DNA reads TGTGCTAGTGGCCCCCGGGACCTAAATGAGCAGTTCTTC. Full variable domain (rest looked up from reference TRBV12-5 and TRBJ2-1): DARVTQTPRHKVTEMGQEVTMRCQPILGHNTVFWYRQTMMQGLELLAYFRNRAPLDDSGMPKDRFSAEMPDATLATLKIQPSEPRDSAVYFCASGPRDLNEQFFGPGTRLTVL.

This clonotype has at least ten counts. V is TRBV5-1 and J is TRBJ2-7; 11 nucleotides line up with TRBD2. The CDR3 totals 14 residues. Per the germline V gene, CDR1 is SGHRS and CDR2 is YFSETQ. V shed 4 bases and J 3 bases; nucleotides not matched to a gene: 3. The CDR3, as DNA: TGCGCCAGCAGCGGCGGGACTAGCGGCTACGAGCAGTACTTC. This gives the protein CASSGGTSGYEQYF.

Ten or more counts support this clonotype. V gene TRBV30 combines with J gene TRBJ1-5; tentative D call: TRBD1 (6 bases). Trimming took 2 bases from V and 2 from J, leaving 13 bases between them. The V gene's germline CDR1 is GTSNPN and CDR2 SVGIG (reference sequence). The CDR3 is 15 residues long. CDR3 bases: TGTGCCTGGAGTTCGGACAGATGGGGCAATCAGCCCCAGCATTTT. Translating gives CAWSSDRWGNQPQHF.

This clonotype was seen a few times. The J gene is TRBJ2-1, the V gene TRBV20-1; unclear D gene. V was pared by 5 bases and J by 2 bases, with 13 bases between. The CDR3 runs to 14 residues. CDR1 is DFQATT, CDR2 SNEGSKA, per germline (reference sequence). CDR3 nucleotides: TGCAGTGCTCCCTCCCCCGATGCCTACAATGAGCAGTTCTTC. It codes for CSAPSPDAYNEQFF.

This clonotype was seen a few times. This chain links TRBV20-1 with TRBJ1-1, with D possibly matching TRBD1 (5 bases). Germline V gene data show CDR1 as DFQATT and CDR2 as SNEGSKA (reference sequence). This CDR3 spans 13 amino acids. Between the trimmed V and J ends, which lost 5 bases and 8 bases, there was a span of 18 bases. The CDR3 coding sequence is TGCAGTGCTTGGGGACCCTCTCGTAAGGAAGCTTTCTTT. This translates into CSAWGPSRKEAFF.

A few counts support this clonotype. The chain joins TRBV20-1 to TRBJ2-7; TRBD2 aligns across 8 bases. The J segment lost 4 bases and the V segment lost 0 bases, leaving 8 bases of the junction unmatched. The CDR3 runs 15 residues. From germline, CDR1 is DFQATT and CDR2 SNEGSKA (reference sequence). The CDR3 reads CSARDPGGGTYEQYF. DNA of the CDR3: TGCAGTGCTAGAGATCCCGGCGGGGGGACGTACGAGCAGTACTTC.

This clonotype was seen many times. CDR3 sequence reads: CSPGGQGLREQYF. DNA of the CDR3: TGCAGCCCGGGGGGTCAGGGCCTCCGCGAGCAGTACTTC. The chain is built from TRBV20-1 and TRBJ2-7, with TRBD2 matching over 7 bases. CDR1 and CDR2 (germline): DFQATT, SNEGSKA (reference sequence). This CDR3 has 13 residues.

This clonotype was counted only a few times. V usage is TRBV30 and J usage is TRBJ2-7; perhaps TRBD2 as D (5 bases). Germline V gene data show CDR1 as GTSNPN and CDR2 as SVGIG (reference sequence). V lost 4 bases, J lost 4 bases, and 14 bases lay in between. CDR3 length: 13 amino acids. The CDR3, as DNA: TGTGCCTGGATCGGACGAGGGTCTTACGAGCAGTACTTC. It encodes CAWIGRGSYEQYF.

This chain links TRBV9 with TRBJ1-2; perhaps TRBD1 as D (5 bases). Trimming stripped 3 bases from V and 1 base from J, with 7 bases between. Looked up from germline, CDR1 is SGDLS and CDR2 is YYNGEE. The CDR3 is 13 amino acids. As DNA, the CDR3 is TGTGCCAGCAGCGGGACACTTAACTATGGCTACACCTTC. This encodes CASSGTLNYGYTF.

The chain has TRBV19 and TRBJ2-7; unclear D gene. The CDR3 extends over 14 amino acids. Germline CDR1 and CDR2: LNHDA and SQIVND (reference sequence). Trimming took off 1 base at V and 4 bases at J, with 11 bases between the two ends. CDR3 DNA: TGTGCCAGTAGTATAGGACTGGATTTGTACGAGCAGTACTTC. Amino acids: CASSIGLDLYEQYF. Based on the CDR3 plus reference TRBV19 and TRBJ2-7, the full variable domain is DGGITQSPKYLFRKEGQNVTLSCEQNLNHDAMYWYRQDPGQGLRLIYYSQIVNDFQKGDIAEGYSVSREKKESFPLTVTSAQKNPTAFYLCASSIGLDLYEQYFGPGTRLTVT.

The rearrangement joins TRBV28 to TRBJ2-7; D not resolved. Per germline, CDR1 MDHEN and CDR2 SYDVKM. This CDR3 has 16 residues. With 4 bases removed from V and 2 bases from J, the gap between germline ends came to 18 bases. The CDR3 DNA follows: TGTGCCAGCAGTTCGGCCGCGGAAGGGTCTACCTACGAGCAGTACTTC. Translation gives CASSSAAEGSTYEQYF.

The genes are TRBV3-1 and TRBJ1-2, with 10 bases lining up with TRBD1. After removal of 0 bases from V and 1 base from J, the junction contained 11 bases not matched to a gene. In germline, CDR1 is LGHDT, CDR2 YNNKEL (reference sequence). The CDR3 spans 19 residues. The CDR3 protein is CASSQEPWDRGRNNYGYTF. CDR3 sequence (DNA): TGTGCCAGCAGCCAAGAGCCCTGGGACAGGGGCAGGAATAACTATGGCTACACCTTC.

The table lists this clonotype with many counts. The V gene is TRBV6-6, the J gene TRBJ2-7; weak D call: TRBD2 (7 bases). The germline gives CDR1 MNHNY, CDR2 SVGAGI (reference sequence). The CDR3 is 19 amino acids. V lost 2 bases, J lost 3 bases, and 26 bases lay in between. CDR3 DNA: TGTGCCAGCAGTTACCACTTTAGGCCGGGGGCTAGCGGAGACTACGAGCAGTACTTC. It translates to CASSYHFRPGASGDYEQYF.

Many counts were recorded for this clonotype. The CDR3 DNA is TGTGCCAGCAGTGAAGCGCGGCTAGCCTTTTCCACAGATACGCAGTATTTT. This gives the protein CASSEARLAFSTDTQYF. The chain has TRBV2 and TRBJ2-3, with D possibly TRBD2 on 5 matching bases. Germline CDR1 SNHLY, CDR2 FYNNEI. Trimming cost V 0 bases and J 2 bases, with 15 bases left between them. The CDR3 is made up of 17 amino acids.

This clonotype turned up a few times. The genes are TRBV3-1 and TRBJ1-6; D perhaps matches TRBD1 (6 bases). Trimming took 1 base from V and 11 from J, leaving 18 bases between them. This CDR3 has 16 amino acids. In germline, CDR1 is LGHDT, CDR2 YNNKEL (reference sequence). The CDR3 is CASSQGADRRSAPLHF. CDR3 nucleotide sequence: TGTGCCAGCAGCCAAGGCGCCGACAGGCGGAGCGCACCCCTCCACTTT.

The chain uses TRBV3-1 and TRBJ2-7; D possibly uses TRBD1 or TRBD2 (5 bases each). Trimming cost V 3 bases and J 3 bases, with 24 bases left between them. In germline, CDR1 is LGHDT, CDR2 YNNKEL (reference sequence). The CDR3 has 18 amino acids. In DNA, the CDR3 is TGTGCCAGCAGCCAGAGACAGAGGGGTTTTGAAGTGGACTACGAGCAGTACTTC. Protein sequence: CASSQRQRGFEVDYEQYF.